The 13 T cell receptor beta chains below come from one sample, sequenced in a study of shared clonotypes between healthy human individuals. Assay: immunoSEQ multiplex PCR; the TCRdb copy retains only in-frame clones and omits some. The table lists 1,400,000 or so clones, around 98.5% of them singletons. The sample was naive CD4+ T cells sorted from blood. The subset denotes: CD45RA+ positively selected. The receptors here all came from a man in his thirties or forties in good health.

This chain connects TRBV5-5 to TRBJ1-4; unclear D gene. Germline V gene lookup returns CDR1 SGHKS and CDR2 YYEKEE (reference sequence). V was pared by 0 bases and J by 6 bases, with 12 bases between. This CDR3 has 15 amino acids. CDR3 DNA sequence: TGTGCCAGCAGCTTGGGGACCGGGGTGCATGAAAAACTGTTTTTT. It is translated as CASSLGTGVHEKLFF.

As concerns this clone: Additional DNA sequences in this sample encode the identical CDR3. The chain recombines TRBV11-2 with TRBJ1-5; no definite D call. V shed 0 bases and J shed 0 bases, with 6 bases lying between them. The CDR3 has 15 amino acids. Germline assignment: CDR1 SGHAT and CDR2 FQNNGV. The CDR3 sequence is CASSLEGYSNQPQHF. The CDR3 DNA follows: TGTGCCAGCAGCTTAGAAGGGTATAGCAATCAGCCCCAGCATTTT.

The rearrangement joins TRBV11-3 to TRBJ2-1, with 8 bases that match TRBD1. CDR1 and CDR2 (germline): SGHNT, YENEEA. V lost 0 bases to trimming and J lost 9 bases; unmatched junction nucleotides: 7. CDR3 length equals 15 residues. The CDR3 DNA reads TGTGCCAGCAGCTTAGATCCGACAGGGGTGGGTGAGCAGTTCTTC. Translating gives CASSLDPTGVGEQFF.

The rearrangement links TRBV10-2 to TRBJ2-1; D possibly corresponds to TRBD2 (6 bases). CDR3 length equals 13 residues. In germline, CDR1 is WSHSY, CDR2 SAAADI. V lost 10 bases, J lost 8 bases, and 18 bases lay in between. The CDR3 DNA sequence: TGCGCCACCCAAAGGGACTTCAGGCATGAGCAGTTCTTC. Translating it yields CATQRDFRHEQFF.

V is TRBV6-1 and J is TRBJ1-1; TRBD1 matches 7 bases. The CDR3 is 14 residues long. Germline V gene sequence: CDR1 MNHNS, CDR2 SASEGT. V trimming: 6 bases; J trimming: 1 base; junction bases outside the gene matches: 5. CDR3 protein: CASSFGQENTEAFF. CDR3 bases: TGTGCCAGCAGCTTCGGACAGGAGAACACTGAAGCTTTCTTT.

Concerning this clone itself: Other DNA sequences in the sample encode the same CDR3. The V and J genes are TRBV11-2 and TRBJ2-5, with D unclear. The CDR3 has 14 residues. Germline CDR1 SGHAT, CDR2 FQNNGV. V was pared by 0 bases and J by 0 bases, with 5 bases between. CDR3 nucleotides: TGTGCCAGCAGCTTAGATCCTTACCAAGAGACCCAGTACTTC. This encodes CASSLDPYQETQYF.

The chain carries TRBV15 and TRBJ2-3, with D maybe TRBD2 (5 bases). This CDR3 comprises 16 residues. Trimming left V 1 base short and J 6 bases short, with 17 bases between. Looked up from germline, CDR1 is LNHNV and CDR2 is YYDKDF (reference sequence). Here the CDR3 reads CATSRVASQDWDTQYF. CDR3 DNA: TGTGCCACCAGCAGAGTGGCTAGTCAGGACTGGGATACGCAGTATTTT.

The chain recombines TRBV5-4 with TRBJ2-5, with 10 bases identical to TRBD1. Germline V lookup: CDR1 SGHNT, CDR2 YYREEE (reference sequence). Trimming cost V 3 bases and J 4 bases; bases outside gene matches: 9. The CDR3 has 16 residues. CDR3 in amino acids: CASSSKPGQGSETQYF. DNA of the CDR3: TGTGCCAGCAGCTCCAAACCGGGACAGGGGTCAGAGACCCAGTACTTC.

This clone has a single count. The V call is TRBV7-9, the J call TRBJ1-5, with D perhaps TRBD1 (5 bases). V gave up 5 bases and J gave up 5 bases, with 10 bases separating them. CDR1 and CDR2 (germline): SEHNR, FQNEAQ (reference sequence). The CDR3 sequence is 13 residues long. The CDR3 DNA follows: TGTGCCAGCAGCCCAGGGATGTATCAGCCCCAGCATTTT. Its protein product is CASSPGMYQPQHF.

The chain recombines TRBV6-1 with TRBJ1-2; tentatively, D is TRBD1 (6 bases). V was pared by 6 bases and J by 1 base, with 12 bases between. The CDR3 has 14 residues. The germline V gene has CDR1 MNHNS and CDR2 SASEGT. The CDR3 spells CASRQGPFNYGYTF. DNA for the CDR3: TGTGCCAGCAGACAGGGCCCATTTAACTATGGCTACACCTTC.

The V call is TRBV29-1, the J call TRBJ2-3; D remains unclear. Trimming removed 5 bases at V and 6 bases at J, with 15 bases between. CDR1 is SQVTM and CDR2 is ANQGSEA in the germline V gene. CDR3 length: 13 residues. This CDR3 is CSVQGGVSDTQYF. The DNA for the CDR3 is TGCAGCGTTCAAGGTGGGGTCAGCGATACGCAGTATTTT.

The V gene is TRBV29-1, the J gene TRBJ2-3; D not resolved. CDR1 SQVTM and CDR2 ANQGSEA come from the germline V gene. This CDR3 region has 11 residues. The ends were cut back, 4 bases at V and 6 bases at J, with 8 bases in the middle. CDR3 bases: TGCAGCGTTGGTAGTTCGGATACGCAGTATTTT. This encodes CSVGSSDTQYF.

The chain carries TRBV6-5 and TRBJ1-1, with 9 bases lining up with TRBD1. The V segment lost 5 bases and the J segment 11 bases; nucleotides outside the gene matches: 6. CDR3 length: 12 residues. The germline V gene has CDR1 MNHEY and CDR2 SVGAGI. The DNA for the CDR3 is TGTGCCAGCAGTCGGGGACAGGGAGCCGCTTTCTTT. Translation gives CASSRGQGAAFF.